The clone carrying this TCR beta chain turned up a few times. Antigen: not known. This specimen comes from a study of T cells in Graves' hyperthyroidism and ophthalmopathy. Study summary: Blood from the periphery was taken at initial diagnosis, before any treatment.

The CDR3 regions of TCR beta were amplified from RNA transcripts. Primed by the HTBI set, a first-round RT-PCR was run on the TCR CDR3. TCRdb itself ran the multiplex PCR reads through MiXCR, one entry per CDR3 protein. The repertoire consists of approximately 520,000 distinct CDR3 sequences, with less than 25% occurring once and the leading ten covering approximately 25%. Trimming removed 2 bases at V and 2 bases at J, with 12 bases between. The germline gives CDR1 SGHAT, CDR2 FQNNGV. There are 15 residues in the CDR3. Study-wide results and limits: Appearing also in blood were most of the thyroid clonotypes expanded above 0.001.

The chain couples TRBV11-2 to TRBJ1-1; D call uncertain. Sequencing input: blood. The clonotype comes from a man aged 18 to 35 with Graves' hyperthyroidism. The CDR3 protein is CASSLLPAVNTEAFF. CDR3 nucleotide sequence: TGTGCCAGCAGCTTATTGCCAGCTGTAAACACTGAAGCTTTCTTT. Full variable domain (remainder filled in from reference TRBV11-2 and TRBJ1-1): EAGVAQSPRYKIIEKRQSVAFWCNPISGHATLYWYQQILGQGPKLLIQFQNNGVVDDSQLPKDRFSAERLKGVDSTLKIQPAKLEDSAVYLCASSLLPAVNTEAFFGQGTRLTVV.